These 27 T cell receptor beta chains were all obtained from the same sample, sequenced in a study of T cells in localized non-small cell lung cancer. Assay: immunoSEQ multiplex PCR; the TCRdb copy retains only in-frame clones and omits some. The data hold tens of thousands of clones, with around 80% observed a single time. The material was PBMCs, obtained before any cancer treatment. The receptors originated from a man aged 40-75 years with stage II squamous cell lung carcinoma.

CDR3 sequence: CASSRGKGQSYNEQFF. The CDR3 DNA is TGTGCCAGTAGTAGGGGGAAGGGGCAATCCTACAATGAGCAGTTCTTC. V and J are TRBV19 and TRBJ2-1; D tentatively fits TRBD1 or TRBD2 (5 bases each). Germline V gene lookup returns CDR1 LNHDA and CDR2 SQIVND (reference sequence). The CDR3 has 16 amino acids. Between the trimmed V and J ends, which lost 4 bases and 1 base, there was a span of 14 bases.

The chain employs TRBV27 and TRBJ1-5; TRBD1 matches at 9 bases. The CDR3 runs 18 residues. The V gene's germline CDR1 is MNHEY and CDR2 SMNVEV (reference sequence). Germline trimming cut 5 bases from V and 6 bases from J; bases unmatched to any gene: 17. The CDR3 protein is CASSRTDRGWAGGQPQHF. CDR3 in DNA: TGTGCCAGCAGTCGTACGGACAGGGGATGGGCGGGAGGTCAGCCCCAGCATTTT.

This clone appeared a single time. The chain joins TRBV2 to TRBJ2-5; D is perhaps TRBD2 (6 bases). Germline CDR1 reads SNHLY; CDR2 reads FYNNEI. The CDR3 spans 14 residues. Deletions cut 7 bases from V and 0 bases from J, with 12 bases between. DNA for the CDR3: TGTGCCAGCAAGTTAGCGGCGTACCAAGAGACCCAGTACTTC. It is translated as CASKLAAYQETQYF.

V gene TRBV19 combines with J gene TRBJ2-2; TRBD2 agrees at 9 bases. The ends lost 3 bases at V and 7 bases at J; junction bases unmatched: 6. The CDR3 contains 15 residues. Per germline, CDR1 LNHDA and CDR2 SQIVND (reference sequence). The CDR3 sequence is CASSMDSGSFGELFF. The CDR3 DNA reads TGTGCCAGTAGTATGGATAGCGGGAGCTTCGGGGAGCTGTTTTTT.

The chain couples TRBV6-5 to TRBJ1-2, with D unresolved. Germline CDR1 and CDR2: MNHEY and SVGAGI. Trimming shortened V by 6 bases and J by 0 bases, and 8 bases separated the two germline ends. This CDR3 spans 13 amino acids. CDR3 residues: CASSRDPNYGYTF. DNA for the CDR3: TGTGCCAGCAGCCGGGATCCTAACTATGGCTACACCTTC.

The chain employs TRBV7-9 and TRBJ1-1, with 8 positions matching TRBD1. The germline V gene encodes CDR1 SEHNR and CDR2 FQNEAQ (reference sequence). V was pared by 4 bases and J by 5 bases, with 0 bases of the junction left unmatched. The CDR3 covers 12 residues. CDR3 protein: CASSWTGTEAFF. CDR3 DNA sequence: TGTGCCAGCAGCTGGACAGGGACTGAAGCTTTCTTT.

The chain joins TRBV6-1 to TRBJ2-4; D is undetermined. The length of the CDR3 is 17 residues. The germline CDR1 and CDR2 sequences are MNHNS and SASEGT. Trimming took off 0 bases at V and 3 bases at J, with 15 bases between the two ends. In nucleotides, the CDR3 is TGTGCCAGCAGTGAAGCGCTCGTCCTTTCTAACAAAAACATTCAGTACTTC. Translating it yields CASSEALVLSNKNIQYF.

V and J are TRBV7-9 and TRBJ2-7; 9 bases map to TRBD2. The V segment lost 4 bases and the J segment 3 bases; nucleotides outside the gene matches: 7. Germline V gives CDR1 SEHNR, CDR2 FQNEAQ (reference sequence). This CDR3 has 15 residues. CDR3 DNA: TGTGCCAGCAGCTCACGCGGGGGGGAATTCTACGAGCAGTACTTC. This sequence encodes CASSSRGGEFYEQYF.

This sequence joins TRBV10-2 and TRBJ2-7; a weak D match, TRBD1 (6 bases). CDR1 is WSHSY, CDR2 SAAADI, per germline. V lost 7 bases, J lost 2 bases, and 12 bases lay in between. The CDR3 contains 13 residues. The CDR3 is CASTVGAAYEQYF. DNA for the CDR3: TGCGCCAGCACCGTGGGGGCTGCCTACGAGCAGTACTTC.

CDR3 coding DNA: TGTGCCAGCAGCCCCCTGTGGTTGACCTACGAGCAGTACTTC. Its protein is CASSPLWLTYEQYF. The chain has TRBV7-2 and TRBJ2-7; the D is unclear. Germline CDR1 reads SGHTA; CDR2 reads FQGNSA. This CDR3 contains 14 residues. Trimming cost V 5 bases and J 2 bases, with 13 bases left between them.

In this sample, this clone turned up once. The chain is built from TRBV14 and TRBJ1-1, with TRBD1 matching over 7 bases. Germline V lookup: CDR1 SGHDN, CDR2 FVKESK. This CDR3 is built from 15 residues. The V segment lost 1 base and the J segment 5 bases; nucleotides outside the gene matches: 7. DNA of the CDR3: TGTGCCAGCAGCCAAGGACAGGGTAGGTGGACTGAAGCTTTCTTT. Translated: CASSQGQGRWTEAFF.

The chain uses TRBV28 and TRBJ1-2; the D is unclear. The CDR3 runs to 15 residues. Germline lookup yields CDR1 MDHEN and CDR2 SYDVKM. V was shortened by 6 bases and J by 0 bases, with 14 bases between the two germline ends. CDR3 DNA: TGTGCCAGCAGGCGAGCCAGCAACTCTAACTATGGCTACACCTTC. Translating it yields CASRRASNSNYGYTF.

This clone has a handful of counts. The chain recombines TRBV7-2 with TRBJ2-1; TRBD1 matches 8 bases. The CDR3 runs 16 residues. CDR1 SGHTA and CDR2 FQGNSA come from the germline V gene. The V and J ends lost 5 bases and 2 bases, in that order; junction bases with no gene match: 8. CDR3 nucleotide sequence: TGTGCCAGCAGCGCTAGACAGGGGAGGACCTACAATGAGCAGTTCTTC. This codes for CASSARQGRTYNEQFF.

The CDR3 coding sequence is TGTGCCAGCAGCGGTGCGGGGGGCCTTCTCGAGCAGTACTTC. This encodes CASSGAGGLLEQYF. The chain has TRBV28 and TRBJ2-7, with 8 bases that match TRBD2. Germline loops: CDR1 MDHEN, CDR2 SYDVKM. The CDR3 loop spans 14 amino acids. V shed 6 bases and J 6 bases; nucleotides not matched to a gene: 10.

The J gene is TRBJ2-5, the V gene TRBV10-3, with 10 bases matching TRBD2. From germline, CDR1 is ENHRY and CDR2 SYGVKD. V gave up 0 bases and J gave up 4 bases; unmatched junction bases: 2. The CDR3 extends over 15 amino acids. The CDR3: CAISESSSGRETQYF. CDR3 bases: TGTGCCATCAGTGAGTCGTCTAGCGGGAGAGAGACCCAGTACTTC.

This chain connects TRBV2 to TRBJ2-5; D may be TRBD1 (6 bases). V was cut by 6 bases and J by 5 bases, with 19 bases left in between. Germline V lookup: CDR1 SNHLY, CDR2 FYNNEI. This CDR3 has 15 amino acids. In nucleotides, the CDR3 is TGTGCCAGCAGAGACAGGCGGGTATTGGGTGAGACCCAGTACTTC. Translation gives CASRDRRVLGETQYF.

This clone has only a few counts. The chain has TRBV2 and TRBJ1-6, with D unclear. V lost 6 bases, J lost 0 bases, and 15 bases lay in between. Germline V gives CDR1 SNHLY, CDR2 FYNNEI. This CDR3 comprises 17 residues. The CDR3 spells CASSHDGLSSYNSPLHF. The CDR3 nucleotides are TGTGCCAGCAGCCACGACGGACTAAGCTCCTATAATTCACCCCTCCACTTT.

The chain combines TRBV11-3 with TRBJ2-4; D is undetermined. V was shortened by 0 bases and J by 0 bases, with 6 bases between the two germline ends. This CDR3 spans 15 amino acids. Germline CDR1 reads SGHNT; CDR2 reads YENEEA. CDR3 amino acids: CASSLEVLAKNIQYF. Here the CDR3 DNA reads TGTGCCAGCAGCTTAGAGGTTCTAGCCAAAAACATTCAGTACTTC.

The chain combines TRBV5-1 with TRBJ1-1; D is uncertain. Trimming removed 0 bases at V and 1 base at J, with 7 bases between. Germline lookup yields CDR1 SGHRS and CDR2 YFSETQ. The CDR3 sequence is 14 residues long. The DNA of the CDR3 is TGCGCCAGCAGCTTGGGGGCGCAGAACACTGAAGCTTTCTTT. Translation gives CASSLGAQNTEAFF.

The CDR3 loop reads CASSLTGGDFEQYF. Here the CDR3 DNA reads TGTGCCAGCAGTTTGACAGGGGGTGACTTCGAGCAGTACTTC. The chain is built from TRBV28 and TRBJ2-7; 9 bases align to TRBD1. V trimming: 3 bases; J trimming: 6 bases; junction bases outside the gene matches: 6. CDR3 length equals 14 residues. Germline V gene sequence: CDR1 MDHEN, CDR2 SYDVKM.

The rearrangement uses TRBV19 and TRBJ1-6; 10 positions agree with TRBD1. J lost 8 bases, V lost 7 bases, and 14 bases had no gene match. Germline assignment: CDR1 LNHDA and CDR2 SQIVND (reference sequence). The CDR3 extends over 17 amino acids. The CDR3 coding sequence is TGTGCCAGTAACTCTCGATTCCCAGGGACAGGGGATTCACCCCTCCACTTT. Its translation is CASNSRFPGTGDSPLHF.

This clone was seen more than once but under ten times. The CDR3 loop is CAWSGRLGNTGELFF. The CDR3 nucleotides are TGTGCCTGGAGTGGCCGACTAGGAAACACCGGGGAGCTGTTTTTT. This rearrangement joins TRBV30 to TRBJ2-2; D possibly corresponds to TRBD2 (6 bases). The CDR3 totals 15 residues. In germline, CDR1 is GTSNPN, CDR2 SVGIG (reference sequence). Trimming took 1 base from V and 2 from J, leaving 11 bases between them.

This clone appeared once. The gene calls are TRBV5-1 and TRBJ1-3, with D perhaps matching TRBD1 (5 bases). Germline V CDR1 and CDR2: SGHRS, YFSETQ. CDR3 size: 16 residues. The V end was cut by 0 bases, the J end by 2 bases, with 12 bases between. The CDR3 DNA reads as TGCGCCAGCAGCTTGGAGACGGGGGTGGCTGGAAACACCATATATTTT. This encodes CASSLETGVAGNTIYF. The full variable domain, rest sourced from reference TRBV5-1 and TRBJ1-3, is KAGVTQTPRYLIKTRGQQVTLSCSPISGHRSVSWYQQTPGQGLQFLFEYFSETQRNKGNFPGRFSGRQFSNSRSEMNVSTLELGDSALYLCASSLETGVAGNTIYFGEGSWLTVV.

This clone has only a few counts. V usage is TRBV29-1 and J usage is TRBJ2-2; D not certain. This CDR3 contains 14 residues. The ends were cut back, 1 base at V and 0 bases at J, with 6 bases in the middle. Germline V gives CDR1 SQVTM, CDR2 ANQGSEA. In nucleotides, the CDR3 is TGCAGCGTTGAAGCGCACCCGAACACCGGGGAGCTGTTTTTT. It is translated as CSVEAHPNTGELFF.

CDR3 DNA: TGTGCCAGCAGTTCCGGGACAGGGGGTTATAATTCACCCCTCCACTTT. Translated: CASSSGTGGYNSPLHF. The V gene is TRBV7-9, the J gene TRBJ1-6; 11 bases align to TRBD1. CDR1 SEHNR and CDR2 FQNEAQ come from the germline V gene (reference sequence). The CDR3 loop spans 16 amino acids. The V and J ends lost 6 bases and 4 bases, in that order; junction bases with no gene match: 5.

The chain joins TRBV5-6 to TRBJ2-5, with TRBD2 identical over 8 bases. The ends lost 1 base at V and 4 bases at J; junction bases unmatched: 9. This CDR3 has 16 residues. The V gene's germline CDR1 is SGHDT and CDR2 YYEEEE. The CDR3 bases are TGTGCCAGCAGCTTGATGGCGGGAGGCCCCGGAGAGACCCAGTACTTC. As protein: CASSLMAGGPGETQYF.

V usage is TRBV7-2 and J usage is TRBJ1-3; D gene ambiguous. Trimming took off 3 bases at V and 10 bases at J, with 7 bases between the two ends. Germline CDR1 is SGHTA and CDR2 is FQGNSA. CDR3 size: 11 residues. The CDR3 DNA is TGTGCCAGCAGCTTGGACGGGACCATATATTTT. Translated: CASSLDGTIYF.